Shown below are 18 T cell receptor beta chains from a single sample sequenced in a study of blood T cell repertoires in COVID-19. Using immunoSEQ multiplex PCR, the repertoire was profiled, and TCRdb retains in-frame clones only, with some absent. The data hold 250,000 or so clones, with 70% to 90% observed a single time. The sequenced material came from peripheral blood. These receptors were collected from a woman aged 25 to 39 with COVID-19, enrolled during active disease.

This chain joins TRBV11-2 and TRBJ1-2, with 8 bases aligning to TRBD1. Germline assignment: CDR1 SGHAT and CDR2 FQNNGV. The V and J ends lost 0 bases and 4 bases, in that order; junction bases with no gene match: 1. The CDR3 is 14 amino acids. CDR3 protein: CASSLDQGAYGYTF. The CDR3 coding sequence is TGTGCCAGCAGCTTAGATCAGGGGGCCTATGGCTACACCTTC. Full variable domain (missing parts from reference TRBV11-2 and TRBJ1-2): EAGVAQSPRYKIIEKRQSVAFWCNPISGHATLYWYQQILGQGPKLLIQFQNNGVVDDSQLPKDRFSAERLKGVDSTLKIQPAKLEDSAVYLCASSLDQGAYGYTFGSGTRLTVV.

CDR3: CASSPGQQDYGYTF. Written as DNA, the CDR3 is TGTGCCAGCTCACCTGGACAGCAAGACTATGGCTACACCTTC. The chain employs TRBV18 and TRBJ1-2, with D possibly TRBD1 on 6 matching bases. V was pared by 3 bases and J by 3 bases, with 11 bases between. Per the germline V gene, CDR1 is KGHSH and CDR2 is LQKENI. CDR3 length: 14 amino acids.

The genes are TRBV5-1 and TRBJ2-1; 14 bases map to TRBD2. Germline V gene data show CDR1 as SGHRS and CDR2 as YFSETQ. This CDR3 spans 16 amino acids. After removal of 0 bases from V and 4 bases from J, the junction contained 0 bases not matched to a gene. DNA for the CDR3: TGCGCCAGCAGCTTGGGGACTAGCGGGGGGTACAATGAGCAGTTCTTC. Encoded protein: CASSLGTSGGYNEQFF.

V usage is TRBV4-1 and J usage is TRBJ2-4, with D possibly being TRBD2 (6 bases). With 4 bases removed from V and 0 bases from J, the gap between germline ends came to 13 bases. From germline, CDR1 is MGHRA and CDR2 YSYEKL. This CDR3 region has 16 residues. The CDR3 region has the DNA TGCGCCAGCAGCCCAGTGGGACTCCTAGCCAAAAACATTCAGTACTTC. Protein: CASSPVGLLAKNIQYF.

The rearrangement uses TRBV21-1 and TRBJ2-7; TRBD2 reflects the table's D call only, with no check against the DNA. TRBV21-1 is designated a pseudogene. CDR3 length: 14 amino acids. CDR3: CASSKVFGEYEQYF. The CDR3 coding sequence is TGTGCCAGCAGCAAGGTGTTCGGGGAATACGAGCAGTACTTC.

This clone was seen only once. The chain couples TRBV6-5 to TRBJ2-5; 7 nucleotides align to TRBD1. This CDR3 has 15 residues. Germline trimming cut 0 bases from V and 5 bases from J; bases unmatched to any gene: 6. Germline V gene data show CDR1 as MNHEY and CDR2 as SVGAGI. The CDR3 spells CASSYSKGALETQYF. The CDR3 nucleotides are TGTGCCAGCAGTTACTCGAAGGGGGCATTGGAGACCCAGTACTTC.

The V gene is TRBV25-1, the J gene TRBJ1-2; 8 bases fit TRBD1. With 10 bases clipped from V and 8 bases from J, the junction kept 12 bases outside the gene matches. This CDR3 comprises 13 residues. The germline V gene has CDR1 MGHDK and CDR2 SYGVNS. The CDR3 DNA reads as TGTGCCATCCTACTGGACAGGGCGGAAGGCTACACCTTC. Its protein is CAILLDRAEGYTF.

This clone was seen a handful of times. J is TRBJ1-2 and V is TRBV5-6, with D possibly being TRBD1 (6 bases). Trimming left V 2 bases short and J 3 bases short, with 8 bases between. The CDR3 length is 13 residues. CDR1 is SGHDT and CDR2 is YYEEEE in the germline V gene. The CDR3 sequence is CASSLRGYYGYTF. CDR3 DNA: TGTGCCAGCAGCTTAAGGGGGTACTATGGCTACACCTTC.

This rearrangement joins TRBV19 to TRBJ2-1; D gene uncertain. The ends were cut back, 5 bases at V and 3 bases at J, with 5 bases in the middle. Germline CDR1 and CDR2: LNHDA and SQIVND (reference sequence). The CDR3 sequence is 12 residues long. CDR3 DNA sequence: TGTGCCAGTAGTCTGTACTACAATGAGCAGTTCTTC. Translated, it gives CASSLYYNEQFF. Full variable domain (remainder filled in from reference TRBV19 and TRBJ2-1): DGGITQSPKYLFRKEGQNVTLSCEQNLNHDAMYWYRQDPGQGLRLIYYSQIVNDFQKGDIAEGYSVSREKKESFPLTVTSAQKNPTAFYLCASSLYYNEQFFGPGTRLTVL.

The chain couples TRBV15 to TRBJ2-1; 10 nucleotides align to TRBD2. The CDR3 covers 16 residues. The V gene's germline CDR1 is LNHNV and CDR2 YYDKDF (reference sequence). The junction had 6 bases not matched to a gene; V was cut back by 0 bases and J by 7 bases. CDR3 sequence reads: CATSRESGGVRNEQFF. In DNA, the CDR3 is TGTGCCACCAGCAGAGAGAGCGGGGGGGTCAGGAATGAGCAGTTCTTC.

The rearrangement joins TRBV5-4 to TRBJ2-5, with D perhaps matching TRBD2 (5 bases). V lost 4 bases and J lost 2, with 15 bases in between. Germline CDR1 and CDR2: SGHNT and YYREEE (reference sequence). The CDR3 sequence is 15 residues long. In nucleotides, the CDR3 is TGTGCCAGCAGCCAGGACTCGTCGATTCAAGAGACCCAGTACTTC. Translating it yields CASSQDSSIQETQYF.

The rearrangement links TRBV28 to TRBJ1-1; a possible D gene is TRBD1 (6 bases). The CDR3 is 20 residues long. Per the germline V gene, CDR1 is MDHEN and CDR2 is SYDVKM. V was cut by 5 bases and J by 6 bases, with 34 bases left in between. CDR3 coding DNA: TGTGCCAGCAGTATATCACAGGGTTGGGTCCAAGGGTTGGGTGTTCCTGAAGCTTTCTTT. This codes for CASSISQGWVQGLGVPEAFF.

This clone was detected once. The rearrangement joins TRBV27 to TRBJ2-2, with 10 bases that match TRBD1. The CDR3 spans 18 residues. The germline gives CDR1 MNHEY, CDR2 SMNVEV (reference sequence). J was trimmed by 4 bases and V by 0 bases; bases with no gene match: 8. The CDR3 bases are TGTGCCAGCAGTTTATCGGGGACAGGGGATTTGGGCACCGGGGAGCTGTTTTTT. This codes for CASSLSGTGDLGTGELFF.

The rearrangement links TRBV3-1 (or the pseudogene TRBV3-2) to TRBJ2-5; 7 nucleotides agree with TRBD1. CDR1 is LGHDT, CDR2 YNNKEL, per germline (reference sequence). The CDR3 is made up of 13 amino acids. V trimming: 4 bases; J trimming: 5 bases; junction bases outside the gene matches: 4. CDR3 sequence (DNA): TGTGCCAGCAGCCTGGGACAGATGGAGACCCAGTACTTC. Protein sequence: CASSLGQMETQYF.

This clone was observed a handful of times. V is TRBV14 and J is TRBJ2-2; 7 nucleotides align to TRBD2. The CDR3 runs to 15 residues. V lost 5 bases, J lost 3 bases, and 6 bases stayed unmatched. Germline V gives CDR1 SGHDN, CDR2 FVKESK. Here the CDR3 reads CASSFRRGDTGELFF. CDR3 bases: TGTGCCAGCAGCTTTCGACGGGGGGACACCGGGGAGCTGTTTTTT.

The chain carries TRBV9 and TRBJ1-2; 9 bases map to TRBD1. The CDR3 contains 18 residues. Germline V gene data show CDR1 as SGDLS and CDR2 as YYNGEE. The V segment lost 3 bases and the J segment 5 bases; nucleotides outside the gene matches: 17. CDR3 nucleotides: TGTGCCAGCAGCGCAGACGGGACAGGGTATCAGGACCCATATGGCTACACCTTC. Protein product: CASSADGTGYQDPYGYTF.

The chain recombines TRBV5-1 with TRBJ1-6; no clear D. Germline values: CDR1 SGHRS, CDR2 YFSETQ. Trimming cost V 1 base and J 5 bases, with 10 bases left between them. This CDR3 has 15 amino acids. CDR3 nucleotides: TGCGCCAGCAGCTTGATGTCCGGGGATAATTCACCCCTCCACTTT. This sequence encodes CASSLMSGDNSPLHF.

J is TRBJ2-6 and V is TRBV29-1; D not resolved. V lost 3 bases and J 2 bases, leaving 5 bases between the germline ends. The CDR3 is made up of 13 amino acids. Germline V gene sequence: CDR1 SQVTM, CDR2 ANQGSEA. CDR3 sequence (DNA): TGCAGCGTTGATGCGGCTGGGGCCAACGTCCTGACTTTC. Translation gives CSVDAAGANVLTF.